The sequence of this T cell receptor beta chain was determined in a study of blood T cell repertoires in COVID-19. Some clones are missing from TCRdb's copy, which holds only in-frame ones; the method was immunoSEQ multiplex PCR. This table has about 120,000 clones, less than 85% appearing once. The V gene's germline CDR1 is MNHEY and CDR2 SMNVEV (reference sequence). The CDR3 is made up of 14 amino acids. V was trimmed by 0 bases and J by 6 bases, leaving 11 bases between them. Sequencing input: peripheral blood. The chain links TRBV27 to TRBJ2-5; D uncertain. The source is a man in his thirties or forties with acute or convalescent COVID-19. DNA of the CDR3: TGTGCCAGCAGTTTATCCGTTCCCGTAAAGACCCAGTACTTC. Residues: CASSLSVPVKTQYF.